These 10 T cell receptor beta chains were all obtained from the same sample, sequenced in a study of monozygotic twins with inflammatory bowel disease. No DNA is given; TCRdb re-called the 5' RACE reads and lists each CDR3 protein once. Found here are approximately 150,000 distinct CDR3 sequences; the top ten clones hold 2% to 2.5%. The sequenced material came from blood. The receptors originated from a human donor with ulcerative colitis or Crohn's disease, or a healthy co-twin of an affected twin (not recorded which).

The chain uses TRBV5-1 and TRBJ1-5; TCRdb returns TRBD1, unconfirmable since there is no DNA. Germline lookup yields CDR1 SGHRS and CDR2 YFSETQ. This CDR3 is built from 14 residues. CDR3: CASSLDRAGQPQHF.

The chain couples TRBV20-1 to TRBJ2-4; TCRdb calls TRBD1, which cannot be checked without DNA. This CDR3 is 13 amino acids long. Germline CDR1 DFQATT, CDR2 SNEGSKA (reference sequence). This CDR3 is CSEKPPGKNIQYF.

The rearrangement joins TRBV7-8 to TRBJ1-1; the TCRdb D gene call, TRBD1, has no DNA to confirm it. The CDR3 has 16 amino acids. Germline CDR1 SGHVS, CDR2 FQNEAQ. The CDR3: CASSLGGDGGGTEAFF.

The chain joins TRBV20-1 to TRBJ2-2; TCRdb returns TRBD2, unconfirmable since there is no DNA. Germline CDR1 is DFQATT and CDR2 is SNEGSKA (reference sequence). CDR3 length: 12 residues. CDR3 sequence: CSGLALTGELFF.

The V call is TRBV18, the J call TRBJ2-5; TCRdb proposes TRBD1, but this gene call is untestable without DNA. This CDR3 comprises 13 residues. The germline CDR1 and CDR2 sequences are KGHSH and LQKENI. The CDR3 here is CASSPDSERAQYF.

The chain is built from TRBV7-9 and TRBJ2-1; lacking DNA, the TRBD2 call made by TCRdb goes unchecked. CDR1 SEHNR and CDR2 FQNEAQ come from the germline V gene (reference sequence). CDR3 length: 16 amino acids. This chain's CDR3 is CASSSLSGGIYNEQFF.

J is TRBJ1-1 and V is TRBV3-1; TCRdb lists TRBD1, though no DNA is available to test this call. The CDR3 is 14 residues long. CDR1 and CDR2 (germline): LGHDT, YNNKEL (reference sequence). The CDR3 loop is CASSQSPRQGGAFF.

V usage is TRBV5-1 and J usage is TRBJ2-1; TCRdb gives TRBD2 as the D gene, but with no DNA this cannot be confirmed. The CDR3 has 15 amino acids. Germline V gives CDR1 SGHRS, CDR2 YFSETQ. The chain's CDR3 is CASSLSSLAGGEQFF.

The chain's CDR3 is CASRPGTGKMGSNEKLFF. This chain uses TRBV12-3 or TRBV12-4 with TRBJ1-4; TCRdb designates TRBD1, a call that cannot be tested without DNA. This CDR3 has 18 amino acids.

This sequence joins TRBV18 and TRBJ2-1. Germline V lookup: CDR1 KGHSH, CDR2 LQKENI. The CDR3 totals 15 residues. The CDR3 is CASSPPVGDYNEQFF. Full variable domain (remainder filled in from reference TRBV18 and TRBJ2-1): NAGVMQNPRHLVRRRGQEARLRCSPMKGHSHVYWYRQLPEEGLKFMVYLQKENIIDESGMPKERFSAEFPKEGPSILRIQQVVRGDSAAYFCASSPPVGDYNEQFFGPGTRLTVL.